This TCR beta chain was documented in a study of early T cells in non-severe SARS-CoV-2 infection. Whole-study context: Investigators sequenced bulk RNA drawn from unsorted whole blood, and chains remained unpaired. Regarding the study as a whole: Missing private and CD4 specificities, VDJdb matching favored anti-spike CD8 responses.

Researchers attached unique molecular identifiers to individual cDNA molecules. TCRdb called the 5' RACE reads again in MiXCR, with one record for every CDR3 protein. There are just over 95,000 distinct CDR3 sequences in the sample; approximately 11% occur only once, and around 4.7% lies in the top ten. This clonotype occurred a few times. What it binds is unknown. Mismatch with germline at one junction end may stem from a read error. CDR3 size: 8 residues. Germline CDR1 and CDR2: MDHEN and SYDVKM. The sequenced material came from whole blood. The chain has TRBV28 and TRBJ1-2; TRBD1 agrees at 8 bases. The clonotype originates from an adult who was a healthcare worker with PCR-confirmed SARS-CoV-2 infection or an uninfected control (not recorded which). The CDR3 spells CMTGDYTF. The CDR3 DNA sequence: TGCATGACAGGGGACTACACCTTC.